Sequencing of this T cell receptor (beta chain) was carried out in a study of blood T cell repertoires in COVID-19. Study context: COVID-19 samples from acute and convalescent phases originated in the United States, Italy and Spain. T cells, B-cell-depleted T cells, or PBMCs supplied cDNA or gDNA.

In the authors' workflow: Reference gene primers were amplified, and this amplification served to estimate nucleated cell counts. The method was immunoSEQ multiplex PCR; TCRdb's version includes in-frame clones alone and lacks a portion of them. Clone size and V and J calls were adopted from that table, with D and trimming inferred from the DNA. The top ten clones hold 28% of a sample with tens of thousands of clones, about four fifths of them seen once. The sequenced sample consisted of peripheral blood. This sequence was found in a man aged 65 to 79 with acute or convalescent COVID-19.

The CDR3 region has the DNA TGCGCCAGCAGCTTGGCCGGTGCAGGGGTCGAGGGGGAGCTGTTTTTT. Residues: CASSLAGAGVEGELFF. V usage is TRBV5-1 and J usage is TRBJ2-2; D is possibly TRBD1 (6 bases). The germline CDR1 and CDR2 sequences are SGHRS and YFSETQ. V was cut by 0 bases and J by 8 bases, with 17 bases left in between. The CDR3 is 16 residues long. Based on the CDR3 plus reference TRBV5-1 and TRBJ2-2, the full variable domain is KAGVTQTPRYLIKTRGQQVTLSCSPISGHRSVSWYQQTPGQGLQFLFEYFSETQRNKGNFPGRFSGRQFSNSRSEMNVSTLELGDSALYLCASSLAGAGVEGELFFGEGSRLTVL.